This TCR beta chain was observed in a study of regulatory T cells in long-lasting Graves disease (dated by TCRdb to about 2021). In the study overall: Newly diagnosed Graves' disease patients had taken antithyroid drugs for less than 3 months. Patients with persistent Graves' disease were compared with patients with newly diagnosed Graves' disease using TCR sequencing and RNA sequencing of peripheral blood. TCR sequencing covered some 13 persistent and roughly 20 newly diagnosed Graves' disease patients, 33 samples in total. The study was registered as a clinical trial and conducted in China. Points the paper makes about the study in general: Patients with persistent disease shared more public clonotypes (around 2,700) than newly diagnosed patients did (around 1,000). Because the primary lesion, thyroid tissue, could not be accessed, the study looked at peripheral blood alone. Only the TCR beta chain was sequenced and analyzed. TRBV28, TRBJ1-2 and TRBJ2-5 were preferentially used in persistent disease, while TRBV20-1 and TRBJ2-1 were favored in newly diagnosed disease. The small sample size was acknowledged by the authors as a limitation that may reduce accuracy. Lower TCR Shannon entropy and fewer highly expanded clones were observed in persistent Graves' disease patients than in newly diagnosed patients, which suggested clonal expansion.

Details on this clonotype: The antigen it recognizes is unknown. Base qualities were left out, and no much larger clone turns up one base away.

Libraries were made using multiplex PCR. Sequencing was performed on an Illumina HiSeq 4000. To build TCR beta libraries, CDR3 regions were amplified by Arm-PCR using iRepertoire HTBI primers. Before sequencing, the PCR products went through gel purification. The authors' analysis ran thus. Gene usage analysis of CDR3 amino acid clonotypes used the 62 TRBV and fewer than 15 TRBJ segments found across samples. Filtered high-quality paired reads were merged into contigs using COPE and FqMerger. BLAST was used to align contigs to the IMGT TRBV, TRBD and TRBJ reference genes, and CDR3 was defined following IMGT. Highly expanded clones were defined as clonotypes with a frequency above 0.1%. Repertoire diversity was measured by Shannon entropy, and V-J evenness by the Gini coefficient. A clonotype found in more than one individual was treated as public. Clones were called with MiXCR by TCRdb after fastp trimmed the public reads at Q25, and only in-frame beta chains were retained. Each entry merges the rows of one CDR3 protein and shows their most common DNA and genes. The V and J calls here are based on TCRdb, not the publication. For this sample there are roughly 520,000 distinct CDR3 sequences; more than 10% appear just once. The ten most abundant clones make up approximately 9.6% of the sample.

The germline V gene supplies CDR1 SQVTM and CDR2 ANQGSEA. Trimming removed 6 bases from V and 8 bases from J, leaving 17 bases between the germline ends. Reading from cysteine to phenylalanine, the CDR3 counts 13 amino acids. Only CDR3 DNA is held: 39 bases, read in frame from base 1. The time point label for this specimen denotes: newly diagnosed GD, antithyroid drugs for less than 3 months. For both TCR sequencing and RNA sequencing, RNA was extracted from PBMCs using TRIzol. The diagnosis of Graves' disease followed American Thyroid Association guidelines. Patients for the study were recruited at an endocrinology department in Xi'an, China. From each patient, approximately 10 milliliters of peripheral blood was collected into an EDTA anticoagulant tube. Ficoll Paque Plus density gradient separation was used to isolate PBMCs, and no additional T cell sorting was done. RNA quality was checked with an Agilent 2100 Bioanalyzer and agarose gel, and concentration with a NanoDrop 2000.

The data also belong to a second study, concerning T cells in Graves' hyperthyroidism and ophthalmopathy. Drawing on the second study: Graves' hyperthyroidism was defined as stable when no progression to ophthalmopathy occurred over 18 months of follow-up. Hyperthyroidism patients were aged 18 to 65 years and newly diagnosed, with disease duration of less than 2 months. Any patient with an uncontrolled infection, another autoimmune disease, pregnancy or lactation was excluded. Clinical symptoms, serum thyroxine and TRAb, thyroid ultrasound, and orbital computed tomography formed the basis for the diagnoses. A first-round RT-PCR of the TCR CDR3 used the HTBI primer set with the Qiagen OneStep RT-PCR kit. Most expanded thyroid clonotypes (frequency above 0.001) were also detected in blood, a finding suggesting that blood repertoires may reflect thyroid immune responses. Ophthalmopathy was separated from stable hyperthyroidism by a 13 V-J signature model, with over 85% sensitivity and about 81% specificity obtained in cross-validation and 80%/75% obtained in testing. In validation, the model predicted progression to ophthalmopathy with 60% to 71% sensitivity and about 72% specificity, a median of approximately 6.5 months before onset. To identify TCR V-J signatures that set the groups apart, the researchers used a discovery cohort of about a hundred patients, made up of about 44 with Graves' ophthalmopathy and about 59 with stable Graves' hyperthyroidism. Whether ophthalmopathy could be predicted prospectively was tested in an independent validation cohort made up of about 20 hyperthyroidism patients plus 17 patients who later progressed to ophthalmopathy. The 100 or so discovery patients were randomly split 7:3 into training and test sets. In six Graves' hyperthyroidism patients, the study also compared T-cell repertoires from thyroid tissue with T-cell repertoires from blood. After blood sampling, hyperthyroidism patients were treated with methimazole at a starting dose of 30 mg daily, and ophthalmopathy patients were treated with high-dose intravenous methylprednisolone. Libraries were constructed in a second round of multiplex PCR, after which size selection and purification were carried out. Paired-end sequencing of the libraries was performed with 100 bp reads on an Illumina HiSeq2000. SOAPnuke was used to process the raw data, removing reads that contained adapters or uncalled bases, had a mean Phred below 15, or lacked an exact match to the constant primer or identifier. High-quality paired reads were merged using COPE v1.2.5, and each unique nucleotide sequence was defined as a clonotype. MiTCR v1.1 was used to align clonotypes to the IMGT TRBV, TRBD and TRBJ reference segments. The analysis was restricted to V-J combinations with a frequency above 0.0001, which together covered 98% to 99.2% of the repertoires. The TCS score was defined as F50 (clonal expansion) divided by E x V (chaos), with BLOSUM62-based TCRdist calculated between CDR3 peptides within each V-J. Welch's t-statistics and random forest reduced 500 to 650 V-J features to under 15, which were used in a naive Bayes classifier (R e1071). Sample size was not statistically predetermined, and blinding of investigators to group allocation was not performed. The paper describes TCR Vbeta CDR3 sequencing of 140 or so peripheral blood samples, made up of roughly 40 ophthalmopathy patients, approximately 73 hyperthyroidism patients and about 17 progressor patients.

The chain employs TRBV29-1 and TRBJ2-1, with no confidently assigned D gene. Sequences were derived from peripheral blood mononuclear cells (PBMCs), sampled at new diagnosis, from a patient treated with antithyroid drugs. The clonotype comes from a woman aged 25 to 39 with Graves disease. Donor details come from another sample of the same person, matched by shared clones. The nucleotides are TGCAGCGTGGGTTTAATAGTGGGCGATGAGCAGTTCTTC. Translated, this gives CSVGLIVGDEQFF.